Listed below are T cell receptor beta chains from one sample, sequenced in a study of blood T cell repertoires in COVID-19. TCRdb's table, derived via immunoSEQ multiplex PCR, lists solely in-frame clones and lacks some. This repertoire shows about 91,000 clones, about 85% found once; its top ten account for 3.5% to 5.5%. Sequenced input: peripheral blood. These receptors were taken from a man aged 70 or older with acute or convalescent COVID-19. The CDR3 runs from the conserved cysteine through the conserved F or W. The D gene is left open where the match is weak. Part of the rows lack a size; the others show once, few, many or a class for expanded clones.

TRBD1	TRBJ2-7	NA	TRBV27	CASSLQGQHSSYEQYF	TGTGCCAGCAGCCTACAGGGACAGCATAGCTCCTACGAGCAGTACTTC
TRBD1	TRBJ1-2	NA	TRBV19	CASRTGATYGYTF	TGTGCCAGTAGGACAGGGGCCACCTATGGCTACACCTTC
NA	TRBJ2-7	NA	TRBV6-6	CASSYSSVNYEQYF	TGTGCCAGCAGTTATTCCTCAGTTAACTACGAGCAGTACTTC
TRBD1	TRBJ1-2	NA	TRBV25-1	CASSEYRTGNYGYTF	TGTGCCAGCAGTGAATATCGGACAGGAAACTATGGCTACACCTTC
TRBD1	TRBJ1-1	NA	TRBV19	CASSIEGQRNTEAFF	TGTGCCAGTAGTATAGAGGGACAGAGGAACACTGAAGCTTTCTTT
TRBD1	TRBJ1-2	NA	TRBV4-1	CASSPGQGNYGYTF	TGCGCCAGCAGCCCAGGACAGGGGAACTATGGCTACACCTTC
TRBD2	TRBJ2-6	NA	TRBV3-1/TRBV3-2	CASSPPGGAGANVLTF	TGTGCCAGCAGCCCCCCGGGGGGGGCTGGGGCCAACGTCCTGACTTTC
NA	TRBJ1-6	NA	TRBV5-4	CASSPAGGGYNSPLHF	TGTGCCAGCAGCCCGGCTGGGGGGGGCTATAATTCACCCCTCCACTTT
NA	TRBJ2-7	NA	TRBV7-9	CASSLPETSAEQYF	TGTGCCAGCAGCTTACCAGAGACGAGCGCAGAGCAGTACTTC
NA	TRBJ1-2	NA	TRBV28	CASSSFQGFSSPYTF	TGTGCCAGCAGTTCTTTTCAGGGGTTTTCCTCTCCCTACACCTTC
TRBD1	TRBJ1-5	NA	TRBV23-1	CASGRSPGQGFRNQPQHF	TGCGCCAGCGGAAGATCTCCGGGACAGGGGTTTCGTAATCAGCCCCAGCATTTT
NA	TRBJ1-6	NA	TRBV6-8	CASTPRASFYSPLHF	TGTGCCAGCACCCCGCGGGCCTCCTTTTATTCACCCCTCCACTTT
NA	TRBJ2-7	few	TRBV5-1	CASRIGPTYEQYF	TGCGCCAGTCGTATCGGTCCTACCTACGAGCAGTACTTC
TRBD1	TRBJ1-3	few	TRBV27	CASRCLPGQRIPLKGNTIYF	TGTGCCAGCAGATGTCTACCGGGACAGCGTATCCCCTTGAAGGGAAACACCATATATTTT
TRBD1	TRBJ1-6	NA	TRBV5-4	CASSMGQYNSPLHF	TGTGCCAGCAGCATGGGACAGTATAATTCACCCCTCCACTTT
NA	TRBJ1-4	NA	TRBV7-9	CASTREAWNEKLFF	TGTGCCAGCACCAGGGAGGCTTGGAATGAAAAACTGTTTTTT
TRBD2	TRBJ2-1	NA	TRBV11-2	CASRSSGGKYNEQFF	TGTGCCAGCAGGTCTAGCGGGGGGAAGTACAATGAGCAGTTCTTC
TRBD2	TRBJ2-3	NA	TRBV7-2	CASSHAGLAGDYTDTQYF	TGTGCCAGCAGCCACGCCGGACTAGCGGGGGATTACACAGATACGCAGTATTTT
NA	TRBJ1-1	once	TRBV11-2	CASSERSQGRARAFF	TGTGCCAGCAGCGAAAGGTCGCAGGGTCGGGCGCGAGCTTTCTTT
NA	TRBJ2-5	NA	TRBV10-1	CASSEAADRQETQYF	TGCGCCAGCAGTGAGGCGGCGGATCGCCAAGAGACCCAGTACTTC
NA	TRBJ1-4	once	TRBV19	CASRAGSNREKLFF	TGTGCCAGTAGGGCGGGGTCTAATCGCGAAAAACTGTTTTTT
TRBD2	TRBJ2-1	once	TRBV13	CASSSFGGSSYNEQFF	TGTGCCAGCAGCTCGTTCGGGGGGAGCTCCTACAATGAGCAGTTCTTC
TRBD2	TRBJ2-1	NA	TRBV6-6	CASSRTSGDLNEQFF	TGTGCCAGCTCCAGGACTAGCGGGGATCTCAATGAGCAGTTCTTC
TRBD1	TRBJ1-1	once	TRBV3-1/TRBV3-2	CASSGYGTAVNTEAFF	TGTGCCAGCAGCGGGTACGGGACAGCGGTGAACACTGAAGCTTTCTTT
NA	TRBJ1-3	NA	TRBV2	CASSQKGPGHGNTIYF	TGTGCCAGCAGTCAAAAAGGGCCAGGGCATGGAAACACCATATATTTT
TRBD1	TRBJ2-1	NA	TRBV19	CASGGEWTGLNNEQFF	TGTGCCAGTGGGGGAGAGTGGACAGGGCTAAACAATGAGCAGTTCTTC
NA	TRBJ1-1	once	TRBV9	CASSPQGQTTEAFF	TGTGCCAGCAGCCCTCAGGGGCAGACCACTGAAGCTTTCTTT
NA	TRBJ1-5	NA	TRBV6-1	CASSESRLYQPQHF	TGTGCCAGCAGTGAAAGCAGGTTGTATCAGCCCCAGCATTTT
TRBD1	TRBJ1-5	NA	TRBV4-1	CASSRSQTGYQPQHF	TGCGCCAGCAGCCGCTCCCAGACAGGGTATCAGCCCCAGCATTTT
TRBD1	TRBJ1-5	NA	TRBV28	CASSEPRTGGYQPQHF	TGTGCCAGCAGCGAACCTAGGACAGGGGGGTATCAGCCCCAGCATTTT
NA	TRBJ1-2	NA	TRBV5-4	CASSLAVQGGVERHGYTF	TGTGCCAGCAGCTTGGCAGTACAGGGAGGGGTGGAACGCCATGGCTACACCTTC
NA	TRBJ1-1	NA	TRBV5-1	CASSLVSDAPPNTEAFF	TGCGCCAGCAGCTTGGTTAGCGACGCACCCCCGAACACTGAAGCTTTCTTT